Sequencing of this TCR beta chain was carried out in a study of tumor-infiltrating lymphocytes in primary liver carcinoma. The study extracted blood RNA from unsorted whole blood and also extracted germline DNA. Remarks on this clonotype: Compared with germline, one end of the junction differs, possibly owing to a read error.

The CDR3 consists of 15 residues. Germline assignment: CDR1 MNHEY and CDR2 SVGEGT. The input was about 490 ng total RNA; TCR beta cDNA was made from it with a constant-region primer. Library construction for TCR beta comprised three nested multiplex PCR rounds performed with slightly modified ARM-PCR. The two initial PCR rounds, 9 to 11 cycles each, used TRBV1-TRBV30 forward and C-beta reverse primers. TCRdb independently ran MiXCR on the multiplex PCR reads; one entry per CDR3 protein. Of around 330,000 distinct CDR3 sequences in the sample, nearly 60% are singletons; the top ten hold about 18%. The source material was peripheral blood. This clonotype was sampled from a woman in her 30s with primary liver carcinoma and hepatitis B virus infection. The chain employs TRBV6-2 or TRBV6-3 and TRBJ1-5; 7 nucleotides line up with TRBD1. The CDR3 DNA is TGTGTCAGCCGTTCGGGCGGCACAGGGGAAAAGCCCCAGCATTTT. It translates to CVSRSGGTGEKPQHF.